This T cell receptor (beta chain) was captured by sequencing in a study of cytomegalovirus exposure and HLA in healthy donors. Study-wide context: Most donors, more than 80% of approximately 400 genotyped, fell in the Caucasian-associated ancestry cluster.

Vbeta (60) and Jbeta (13) primers were used in the PCR. Generated by immunoSEQ multiplex PCR, the TCRdb table keeps only in-frame clones and is missing some. The table shows 140,000 to 150,000 clones, with over 75% occurring only once. Broader study findings: Later work found that TCR association rates differed between HLA loci; DRB1 had the most and HLA-C the fewest. In a later analysis, more than 15,000 TCR beta sequences were associated with HLA alleles at 0.05 false discovery rate. Common viral pathogens seemed, in a later analysis, to connect with several of the most significant clusters.

Points on this clone: Its antigen is not known.

The sequence derives from a woman aged 40-49 years in good health and CMV-seronegative. The sequenced sample was PBMCs.

This CDR3 is CASSWSSGSYEQYF. The CDR3 DNA reads as TGCGCCAGCAGCTGGAGTAGCGGGAGCTACGAGCAGTACTTC. The V call is TRBV4-3, the J call TRBJ2-5; 9 bases fit TRBD2. The J call could be wrong; TRBJ2-7 is a better fit for the DNA end. CDR3 length equals 14 residues. Germline V gene lookup returns CDR1 LGHNA and CDR2 YSLEER.